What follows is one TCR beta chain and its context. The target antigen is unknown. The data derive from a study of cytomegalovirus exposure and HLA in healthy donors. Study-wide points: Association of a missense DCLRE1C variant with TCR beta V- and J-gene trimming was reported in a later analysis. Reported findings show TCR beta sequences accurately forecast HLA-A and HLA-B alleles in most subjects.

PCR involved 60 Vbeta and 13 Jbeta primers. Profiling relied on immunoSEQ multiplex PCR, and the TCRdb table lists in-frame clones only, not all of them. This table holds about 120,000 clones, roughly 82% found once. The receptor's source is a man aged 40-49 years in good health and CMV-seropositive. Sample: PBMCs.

The CDR3 spells CASSGDRESYEQYF. In DNA, the CDR3 is TGTGCCAGCAGTGGGGACAGGGAATCCTACGAGCAGTACTTC. The J gene is TRBJ2-7, the V gene TRBV25-1; 9 positions agree with TRBD1. This CDR3 is 14 amino acids long. V lost 4 bases to trimming and J lost 1 base; unmatched junction nucleotides: 2. Germline V lookup: CDR1 MGHDK, CDR2 SYGVNS.